This entry describes one T cell receptor (beta chain). The antigen it recognizes is unknown. Per-base qualities were not stored, and no clone one base away is much larger. A case-control design nested within a healthcare worker cohort in London, UK, was used, with weekly nasopharyngeal swab PCR tests and blood sampling performed. Healthcare workers were recruited between 23 and 31 March 2020, during the week of the UK lockdown, and were followed weekly for up to roughly 16 weeks. Library preparation was by 5' RACE. This sample was sequenced with a NextSeq 500. Unique molecular identifiers were attached to individual cDNA molecules in the TCR library protocol so that sequencing error and PCR bias could be corrected. Both TCR alpha and beta chains were sequenced, and tight co-correlation was observed between alpha and beta sequence abundances in each sample. The study's processing was this. Decombinator V4 was used to annotate TCR sequences for V gene, J gene and CDR3. TCRs were defined as expanded if a significant change between any two time points was detected under a Poisson model with p below 0.0001. TCR abundances were normalised to the total number of TCRs sequenced per sample and were expressed as counts per million. MAIT TCRs were defined by TRAV1-2 paired with TRAJ12, TRAJ20 or TRAJ33, and iNKT TCRs by TRAV10 paired with TRAJ18. VDJdb, accessed on 1 November 2021, was searched for TCRs annotated for CMV, EBV and SARS-CoV-2, and TCRs annotated for more than one antigen were excluded. Clones were called with MiXCR by TCRdb after fastp trimmed the public reads at Q25, and only in-frame beta chains were retained. Each entry is one CDR3 protein sequence, shown with its most common DNA and genes. TCRdb's processing, not the authors', yielded these V and J calls. The sample data list around 77,000 distinct CDR3 sequences, and about 15% of these were observed just once. The top ten constitute around 3.7% of the sample.

Measured from the cysteine to the phenylalanine, the CDR3 is 17 residues long. Of the read, only the CDR3 DNA is kept; its 51 bases are in frame from base 1. As encoded in the germline V gene, CDR1 is SGHTA while CDR2 is FQGNSA. The junction carries 15 bases between V and J, which are trimmed by 4 bases and 0 bases respectively. This entry comes from a study of early T cells in non-severe SARS-CoV-2 infection (dated by TCRdb to about 2021). The study in broad terms: Because TCR sequencing relied on bulk RNA taken from unsorted whole blood, pairing of alpha and beta chains was not possible.

The paper's findings and limits, for the study overall: Matching against VDJdb was skewed toward anti-spike CD8 responses, likely underestimated virus-specific expansions, and missed private and CD4 specificities.

The sequenced sample was whole blood, obtained at baseline. Here the chain combines TRBV7-2 and TRBJ1-4; perhaps TRBD1 is the D gene, with 6 bases matching. This receptor was taken from an adult who was a healthcare worker with PCR-confirmed SARS-CoV-2 infection or an uninfected control (not recorded which). The DNA sequence is TGTGCCAGCAGCTACCATTCAGGGGCGGCAACTAATGAAAAACTGTTTTTT. This sequence encodes CASSYHSGAATNEKLFF.